This T cell receptor (beta chain) was captured by sequencing in a study of shared clonotypes between healthy human individuals. Study at large: The cohort comprised a couple of women and a few men. Their ages spanned 18 to 49 years.

Study-level findings and limits: Although depth was large, rarefaction showed that sequencing of the sorted subsets was incomplete. Genetic and exposure-history diversity was limited by the few donors.

As concerns this clone: Its antigen is undetermined.

The protocol was immunoSEQ multiplex PCR, while the TCRdb copy is restricted to in-frame clones and leaves out a portion. Altogether 2 million to 2.5 million clones are present, over 90% being singletons, with the ten largest covering 0.3% to 0.4%. CD4+ cells were split into CD45RA+ naive and CD45RA-negative memory subsets. The source of this sequence is a young man in good health. Some clones in this sample may be carry-over from other donors' samples. Sequencing was performed on naive CD4+ T cells from PBMCs. As for subset: CD45RA+ positively selected.

This CDR3 reads CASSERQTNTGELFF. The CDR3 bases are TGTGCCAGCAGTGAGCGGCAGACTAACACCGGGGAGCTGTTTTTT. The chain recombines TRBV25-1 with TRBJ2-2; D gene unclear. Germline assignment: CDR1 MGHDK and CDR2 SYGVNS. This CDR3 has 15 residues. Trimming removed 3 bases from V and 2 bases from J, with 10 bases in between.